This TCR beta chain was identified during a study of T cells after yellow fever vaccination. MiXCR was run by TCRdb on the 5' RACE reads, yielding one entry per CDR3 protein. The sample lists just under 600,000 distinct CDR3 sequences; 13% were seen once. This clonotype was seen more than once but under ten times. The CDR3 extends over 14 amino acids. Trimming took off 1 base at V and 8 bases at J, with 14 bases between the two ends. Per the germline V gene, CDR1 is SGHDN and CDR2 is FVKESK. The clonotype comes from a man aged 30-40 years who received the YFV17D yellow fever vaccine. This specimen consisted of PBMCs, obtained on the day of the yellow fever booster vaccination. This sequence joins TRBV14 and TRBJ1-2, with a weak D call TRBD1 (6 bases). The CDR3 protein is CASSQGTAMRGYTF. CDR3 bases: TGTGCCAGCAGCCAAGGGACAGCGATGCGGGGCTACACCTTC. Full variable domain (missing parts from reference TRBV14 and TRBJ1-2): EAGVTQFPSHSVIEKGQTVTLRCDPISGHDNLYWYRRVMGKEIKFLLHFVKESKQDESGMPNNRFLAERTGGTYSTLKVQPAELEDSGVYFCASSQGTAMRGYTFGSGTRLTVV.